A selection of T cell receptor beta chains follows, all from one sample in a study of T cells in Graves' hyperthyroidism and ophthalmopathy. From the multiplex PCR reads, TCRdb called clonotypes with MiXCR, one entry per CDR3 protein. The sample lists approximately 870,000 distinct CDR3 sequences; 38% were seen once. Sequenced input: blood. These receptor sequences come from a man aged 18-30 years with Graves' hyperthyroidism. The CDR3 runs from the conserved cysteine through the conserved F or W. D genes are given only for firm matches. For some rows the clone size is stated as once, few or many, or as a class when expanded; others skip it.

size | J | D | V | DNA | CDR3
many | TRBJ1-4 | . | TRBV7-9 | TGTGCCAGCAGCTCCCCTCACAGGGAGGGCGAAAAACTGTTTTTT | CASSSPHREGEKLFF
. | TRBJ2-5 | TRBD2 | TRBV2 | TGTGCCAGCAGCTCACCCCGCGGGGCTAGCGGGAGGGAAGAGACCCAGTACTTC | CASSSPRGASGREETQYF
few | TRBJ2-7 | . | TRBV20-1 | TGCAGTGCTAGATTTAGGGGAGCGGAGCAGTACTTC | CSARFRGAEQYF
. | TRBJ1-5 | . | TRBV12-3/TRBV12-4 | TGTGCCAGCAGCTCCCCCCATAAGCCCCAGCATTTT | CASSSPHKPQHF
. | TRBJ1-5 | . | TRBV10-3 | TGTGCCATCAGTGAGACGGGGGGTGAAGAGACCCAGCATTTT | CAISETGGEETQHF
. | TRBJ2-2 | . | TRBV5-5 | TGTGCCAGCAGCTTTGTCCGACTGGCGGCGAACACCGGGGAGCTGTTTTTT | CASSFVRLAANTGELFF
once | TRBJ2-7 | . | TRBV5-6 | TGTGCCAGCAGCTTAGCTCCTTACGTGGACGAGCAGTACTTC | CASSLAPYVDEQYF
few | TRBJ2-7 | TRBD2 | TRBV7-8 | TGTGCCAGCAGCTTACCGCGGGGGGGCCGCGACGAGCAGTACTTC | CASSLPRGGRDEQYF
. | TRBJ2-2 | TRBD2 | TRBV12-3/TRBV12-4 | TGTGCCAGCAGGTCTAGCGGGAGGGCCCCCGGGGAGCTGTTTTTT | CASRSSGRAPGELFF
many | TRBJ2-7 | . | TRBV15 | TGTGCCACCAGCAGTGACAGAAAATACGAGCAGTACTTC | CATSSDRKYEQYF
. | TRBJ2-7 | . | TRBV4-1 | TGCGCCAGCAGCCAAGATTTTGCGACAGCAGGCTCCTACGAGCAGTACTTC | CASSQDFATAGSYEQYF
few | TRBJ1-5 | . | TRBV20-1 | TGCAGTGCTAGACCCCCAGGGAGGGTCGGGCAGCCCCAGCATTTT | CSARPPGRVGQPQHF